Below are 32 T cell receptor beta chains sequenced from a single sample in a study of T cell responses to AZD1222 COVID-19 vaccine. TCRdb keeps only in-frame clones here, not all; method: immunoSEQ multiplex PCR. The sample contains fewer than 110,000 clones, over 80% of which appear only once. The sample was peripheral blood, taken 28 days after the second AZD1222 dose. These receptors were taken from an adult who received the AZD1222 COVID-19 vaccine.

The rearrangement joins TRBV19 to TRBJ2-1; 7 bases match TRBD1. The germline V gene has CDR1 LNHDA and CDR2 SQIVND (reference sequence). The CDR3 consists of 14 residues. The V gene end was trimmed by 5 bases and the J gene end by 3 bases; junction bases not matched to a gene: 4. DNA of the CDR3: TGTGCCAGTAGTTCAGGGGGTTTCTACAATGAGCAGTTCTTC. Translating gives CASSSGGFYNEQFF.

The J gene is TRBJ2-5, the V gene TRBV5-1; the D call may be TRBD1 or TRBD2 (5 bases each). This CDR3 has 16 residues. CDR1 is SGHRS and CDR2 is YFSETQ in the germline V gene. With 0 bases removed from V and 1 base from J, the gap between germline ends came to 13 bases. Here the CDR3 DNA reads TGCGCCAGCAGCTTGGCTCTAGGGACCATCCAAGAGACCCAGTACTTC. It yields the protein CASSLALGTIQETQYF.

This clone was observed a few times. The chain carries TRBV7-2 and TRBJ2-7; 12 bases align to TRBD2. Per the germline V gene, CDR1 is SGHTA and CDR2 is FQGNSA. V was clipped by 2 bases and J by 6 bases; unmatched bases: 8. CDR3 size: 16 residues. The CDR3 DNA sequence: TGTGCCAGCAGCTTATCTTCTAGCGGGGGGGCCCCCGAGCAGTACTTC. Translation gives CASSLSSSGGAPEQYF.

The rearrangement uses TRBV23-1 and TRBJ2-4; 11 nucleotides agree with TRBD2. TRBV23-1 is classed as an ORF, of uncertain function. The CDR3 contains 23 residues. J gave up 3 bases and V 4 bases, and 26 bases lay outside the gene matches. CDR3 sequence: CASSPPEGTSGPRTRGGKNIQYF. CDR3 bases: TGCGCCAGCAGTCCCCCGGAAGGGACTAGCGGACCCCGGACCAGAGGAGGCAAAAACATTCAGTACTTC.

The genes are TRBV4-2 and TRBJ2-1; TRBD2 is a possible D gene (6 bases). The V gene lost 0 bases and the J gene lost 8 bases, with 17 bases spanning the gap. Germline V gene lookup returns CDR1 LGHNA and CDR2 YNFKEQ. The CDR3 totals 16 residues. The CDR3: CASSQELARAADEQFF. CDR3 bases: TGTGCCAGCAGCCAAGAACTAGCTAGAGCCGCTGATGAGCAGTTCTTC.

The chain uses TRBV7-9 and TRBJ1-2; D gene ambiguous. With 4 bases removed from V and 0 bases from J, the gap between germline ends came to 15 bases. The CDR3 has 16 amino acids. CDR1 and CDR2 (germline): SEHNR, FQNEAQ (reference sequence). The CDR3 coding sequence is TGTGCCAGCAGCTCCTCAGTAGGGAATTCTAACTATGGCTACACCTTC. It yields the protein CASSSSVGNSNYGYTF. Full variable domain (rest looked up from reference TRBV7-9 and TRBJ1-2): DTGVSQNPRHKITKRGQNVTFRCDPISEHNRLYWYRQTLGQGPEFLTYFQNEAQLEKSRLLSDRFSAERPKGSFSTLEIQRTEQGDSAMYLCASSSSVGNSNYGYTFGSGTRLTVV.

The rearrangement links TRBV9 to TRBJ1-5; 7 bases agree with TRBD1. The CDR3 is made up of 15 amino acids. The V segment lost 3 bases and the J segment 1 base; nucleotides outside the gene matches: 4. Germline values: CDR1 SGDLS, CDR2 YYNGEE. CDR3 sequence: CASSGGTESNQPQHF. The CDR3 DNA sequence: TGTGCCAGCAGCGGAGGGACAGAAAGCAATCAGCCCCAGCATTTT.

The rearrangement joins TRBV6-4 to TRBJ2-7; tentatively, D is TRBD1 or TRBD2 (5 bases each). Germline V lookup: CDR1 MRHNA, CDR2 SNTAGT. V was trimmed by 3 bases and J by 0 bases, leaving 6 bases between them. The CDR3 spans 13 residues. The DNA for the CDR3 is TGTGCCAGCAGTGAAGGGACCTCCTACGAGCAGTACTTC. Translating it yields CASSEGTSYEQYF.

The chain links TRBV6-5 to TRBJ2-2; D may be TRBD2 (5 bases). V gave up 6 bases and J gave up 2 bases, with 13 bases separating them. Germline values: CDR1 MNHEY, CDR2 SVGAGI. The CDR3 totals 15 residues. CDR3 sequence (DNA): TGTGCCAGCAGCCAACCCGGACTCAACACCGGGGAGCTGTTTTTT. As protein: CASSQPGLNTGELFF.

This clone was observed a handful of times. The V call is TRBV5-8, the J call TRBJ2-4; 7 nucleotides line up with TRBD2. Germline CDR1 SGHTS, CDR2 YDEGEE. V shed 2 bases and J 2 bases; nucleotides not matched to a gene: 7. The CDR3 extends over 16 amino acids. CDR3 residues: CASSFLPGLPKNIQYF. The CDR3 DNA follows: TGTGCCAGCAGCTTCCTCCCGGGACTACCCAAAAACATTCAGTACTTC.

This chain uses TRBV4-1 with TRBJ2-7; 8 nucleotides match TRBD2. The germline CDR1 and CDR2 sequences are MGHRA and YSYEKL. This CDR3 has 14 residues. J gave up 2 bases and V 5 bases, and 5 bases lay outside the gene matches. The CDR3 DNA sequence: TGCGCCAGCAGCGAGGGACTAGAGGCCTACGAGCAGTACTTC. Its translation: CASSEGLEAYEQYF.

This sequence joins TRBV10-2 and TRBJ2-7, with 10 bases aligning to TRBD2. CDR3 length: 15 amino acids. Germline values: CDR1 WSHSY, CDR2 SAAADI. V lost 6 bases, J lost 2 bases, and 7 bases stayed unmatched. The CDR3 is CASRARLAGPYEQYF. CDR3 DNA sequence: TGCGCCAGCAGGGCTCGACTAGCGGGCCCCTACGAGCAGTACTTC.

The chain employs TRBV7-2 and TRBJ2-7; TRBD2 matches at 8 bases. The V segment lost 1 base and the J segment 5 bases; nucleotides outside the gene matches: 13. The germline CDR1 and CDR2 sequences are SGHTA and FQGNSA. CDR3 length: 17 residues. CDR3 sequence: CASSLEYRAGGRHEQYF. CDR3 nucleotides: TGTGCCAGCAGCTTAGAATATAGGGCGGGAGGCCGCCACGAGCAGTACTTC.

This clone was observed once. This chain's CDR3 is CASSKDSVGLYGYTF. For the CDR3, the DNA is TGTGCCAGTAGTAAGGACAGCGTCGGGCTCTATGGCTACACCTTC. V is TRBV19 and J is TRBJ1-2; TRBD1 is a possible D gene (6 bases). Deletions cut 4 bases from V and 4 bases from J, with 16 bases between. In germline, CDR1 is LNHDA, CDR2 SQIVND (reference sequence). The CDR3 contains 15 residues.

The chain recombines TRBV7-2 with TRBJ2-3; TRBD2 agrees at 8 bases. The junction had 10 bases not matched to a gene; V was cut back by 5 bases and J by 0 bases. The germline gives CDR1 SGHTA, CDR2 FQGNSA. CDR3 length: 17 residues. The chain's CDR3 is CASSPPTSGRSTDTQYF. DNA of the CDR3: TGTGCCAGCAGCCCACCAACTAGCGGCAGAAGCACAGATACGCAGTATTTT.

On this clone itself: The DNA is left out, because the CDR3 cannot be placed on it with certainty; the CDR3 is given as TCRdb lists it. The rearrangement uses TRBV6-2 or TRBV6-3 and TRBJ1-1; the DNA was not compared with TRBD1, the D call given in the table. The length of the CDR3 is 18 amino acids, counting both ends. Germline CDR1 MNHEY, CDR2 SVGEGT. CDR3 sequence reads: CASSSSDRVRVVNTEAFF.

The chain combines TRBV30 with TRBJ1-1; possible D gene TRBD1, 6 bases. Trimming stripped 1 base from V and 6 bases from J, with 15 bases between. CDR1 is GTSNPN and CDR2 is SVGIG in the germline V gene (reference sequence). This CDR3 is 14 amino acids long. The CDR3 is CAWSAGRGLPEAFF. In DNA, the CDR3 is TGTGCCTGGAGTGCCGGCAGGGGATTGCCTGAAGCTTTCTTT. The full variable domain, with the rest looked up from reference TRBV30 and TRBJ1-1, is SQTIHQWPATLVQPVGSPLSLECTVEGTSNPNLYWYRQAAGRGLQLLFYSVGIGQISSEVPQNLSASRPQDRQFILSSKKLLLSDSGFYLCAWSAGRGLPEAFFGQGTRLTVV.

This clone was counted a single time. The genes are TRBV6-2 or TRBV6-3 and TRBJ1-6; D is ambiguous. The CDR3 has 16 amino acids. Germline CDR1 is MNHEY and CDR2 is SVGEGT. Trimming shortened V by 0 bases and J by 6 bases, and 12 bases separated the two germline ends. CDR3 in amino acids: CASSYSAQLLNSPLHF. As DNA, the CDR3 is TGTGCCAGCAGTTACTCGGCCCAGCTCCTTAATTCACCCCTCCACTTT.

This chain joins TRBV11-2 and TRBJ2-2, with TRBD2 as a possible D gene (6 bases). V gave up 5 bases and J gave up 4 bases, with 17 bases separating them. The CDR3 runs to 16 residues. Germline V CDR1 and CDR2: SGHAT, FQNNGV. The CDR3 sequence is CASSQRPTSSTGELFF. Written as DNA, the CDR3 is TGTGCCAGCAGCCAGCGACCGACTAGTTCCACCGGGGAGCTGTTTTTT.

The J gene is TRBJ2-2, the V gene TRBV6-2 or TRBV6-3, with 9 bases that match TRBD1. There are 16 residues in the CDR3. CDR1 is MNHEY, CDR2 SVGEGT, per germline. V was pared by 2 bases and J by 4 bases, with 5 bases of the junction left unmatched. Here the CDR3 reads CASSYAGQGGTGELFF. DNA for the CDR3: TGTGCCAGCAGTTACGCGGGACAGGGAGGCACCGGGGAGCTGTTTTTT.

The CDR3 loop is CASTGQENEQYF. CDR3 sequence (DNA): TGTGCCAGCACCGGACAGGAGAACGAGCAGTACTTC. The V and J genes are TRBV2 and TRBJ2-7; 7 bases match TRBD1. The germline V gene encodes CDR1 SNHLY and CDR2 FYNNEI. Unmatched junction bases numbered 5, after V lost 7 bases and J lost 5 bases. This CDR3 is built from 12 residues.

V gene TRBV5-6 combines with J gene TRBJ1-2, with 9 positions matching TRBD1. Germline values: CDR1 SGHDT, CDR2 YYEEEE. The CDR3 totals 14 residues. J gave up 8 bases and V 1 base, and 6 bases lay outside the gene matches. The CDR3 bases are TGTGCCAGCAGCTTGAGTGGGACAGGGTGGGGCTACACCTTC. Amino acids: CASSLSGTGWGYTF.

V gene TRBV7-8 combines with J gene TRBJ1-4; 7 nucleotides match TRBD1. CDR3 length: 15 residues. Germline V lookup: CDR1 SGHVS, CDR2 FQNEAQ. V trimming: 5 bases; J trimming: 6 bases; junction bases outside the gene matches: 9. CDR3 nucleotide sequence: TGTGCCAGCAGCGCCTACTTCGGGACAGATGAAAAACTGTTTTTT. Residues: CASSAYFGTDEKLFF.

J is TRBJ2-1 and V is TRBV27; D is ambiguous. With 3 bases removed from V and 8 bases from J, the gap between germline ends came to 5 bases. The CDR3 has 11 amino acids. Looked up from germline, CDR1 is MNHEY and CDR2 is SMNVEV (reference sequence). CDR3 amino acids: CASSFGDEQFF. CDR3 bases: TGTGCCAGCAGTTTCGGCGATGAGCAGTTCTTC.

V and J are TRBV4-1 and TRBJ1-5; no firm D call. Germline assignment: CDR1 MGHRA and CDR2 YSYEKL. This CDR3 comprises 15 residues. The V end was cut by 1 base, the J end by 4 bases, with 11 bases between. CDR3 in amino acids: CASSQGGLVNQPQHF. The CDR3 DNA reads as TGCGCCAGCAGCCAAGGGGGTCTGGTAAATCAGCCCCAGCATTTT.

V usage is TRBV30 and J usage is TRBJ2-2; TRBD2 matches at 10 bases. Germline trimming cut 6 bases from V and 1 base from J; bases unmatched to any gene: 5. CDR1 and CDR2 from the germline V gene are GTSNPN and SVGIG (reference sequence). The CDR3 covers 15 residues. The CDR3 is CACPLAGGNTGELFF. The CDR3 coding sequence is TGTGCCTGCCCCTTAGCGGGGGGGAACACCGGGGAGCTGTTTTTT.

The gene calls are TRBV5-6 and TRBJ1-5, with D possibly matching TRBD1 (6 bases). This CDR3 has 15 residues. The germline V gene encodes CDR1 SGHDT and CDR2 YYEEEE. The germline V and J ends were trimmed by 2 bases and 0 bases, with 9 bases remaining between them. The CDR3 bases are TGTGCCAGCAGCTTTGGGGACATTAGCAATCAGCCCCAGCATTTT. Amino acid sequence: CASSFGDISNQPQHF. Full variable domain (missing parts from reference TRBV5-6 and TRBJ1-5): DAGVTQSPTHLIKTRGQQVTLRCSPKSGHDTVSWYQQALGQGPQFIFQYYEEEERQRGNFPDRFSGHQFPNYSSELNVNALLLGDSALYLCASSFGDISNQPQHFGDGTRLSIL.

This clone was observed a single time. The rearrangement links TRBV30 to TRBJ2-2; D gene unclear. The V and J ends lost 2 bases and 6 bases respectively, with 7 bases between them. The CDR3 runs to 12 residues. Germline assignment: CDR1 GTSNPN and CDR2 SVGIG (reference sequence). This chain's CDR3 is CAWSLGAGELFF. The CDR3 bases are TGTGCCTGGAGTCTTGGAGCCGGGGAGCTGTTTTTT.

The chain recombines TRBV6-5 with TRBJ2-1, with D perhaps assigned TRBD1 or TRBD2 (5 bases each). Germline-derived CDR1 and CDR2 are MNHEY and SVGAGI. This CDR3 is 15 amino acids long. V was trimmed by 6 bases and J by 10 bases, leaving 22 bases between them. The CDR3 coding sequence is TGTGCCAGCAGCTCCCCCGGGACGTGGACAAGAGAGCAGTTCTTC. This codes for CASSSPGTWTREQFF.

In its sample, this clone was seen a few times. The J gene is TRBJ2-2, the V gene TRBV12-3 or TRBV12-4; D not resolved. V was clipped by 7 bases and J by 4 bases, with 10 bases between them. The CDR3 runs to 13 residues. CDR3 loop: CASNEVVTGELFF. The CDR3 DNA is TGTGCCAGCAATGAGGTTGTCACCGGGGAGCTGTTTTTT.

The rearrangement uses TRBV7-2 and TRBJ2-7; D unresolved. The CDR3 is 14 residues long. The V gene's germline CDR1 is SGHTA and CDR2 FQGNSA. V was clipped by 4 bases and J by 0 bases, with 10 bases between them. CDR3 protein: CASSSDSVSYEQYF. The CDR3 DNA reads as TGTGCCAGCAGCTCCGACTCGGTCTCCTACGAGCAGTACTTC.

V usage is TRBV2 and J usage is TRBJ2-1; D is ambiguous. CDR3 length equals 13 residues. CDR1 is SNHLY, CDR2 FYNNEI, per germline. Trimming shortened V by 4 bases and J by 7 bases, and 11 bases separated the two germline ends. CDR3 sequence: CASSVILGNEQFF. CDR3 nucleotide sequence: TGTGCCAGCAGTGTCATATTGGGGAATGAGCAGTTCTTC.